These T cell receptor beta chains were read from a single sample in a study of OX40 agonist ivuxolimab in advanced cancers. Assay used: immunoSEQ multiplex PCR; TCRdb lists only in-frame clones, some missing. The data contain about 14,000 clones, roughly 77% of them singletons. Sequenced material: CD4+ or CD8+ T cells sorted from blood, taken in a trial of the OX40 agonist ivuxolimab. Source of these receptors: an adult with an advanced solid tumor such as melanoma, head and neck, liver or kidney cancer. Each CDR3 is given with its conserved first and last residue. D genes are given only for firm matches. Clone sizes are given selectively: once, few, many, or a class where the clone is expanded.

clone size: -
J gene: TRBJ2-1
D gene: TRBD2
V gene: TRBV6-4
CDR3 protein: CASSGGSGSNEQFF
CDR3 DNA: TGTGCCAGCAGCGGGGGAAGCGGGAGTAATGAGCAGTTCTTC

clone size: -
J gene: TRBJ2-5
D gene: -
V gene: TRBV2
CDR3 protein: CASGPPETQYF
CDR3 DNA: TGTGCCAGCGGCCCGCCAGAGACCCAGTACTTC

clone size: -
J gene: TRBJ1-3
D gene: -
V gene: TRBV4-2
CDR3 protein: CASSQDAGGRGGNTIYF
CDR3 DNA: TGTGCCAGCAGCCAGGATGCGGGGGGAAGAGGTGGAAACACCATATATTTT

clone size: -
J gene: TRBJ1-1
D gene: -
V gene: TRBV28
CDR3 protein: CASSYEMGGGLNTEAFF
CDR3 DNA: TGTGCCAGCAGCTACGAAATGGGGGGAGGGTTGAACACTGAAGCTTTCTTT

clone size: -
J gene: TRBJ2-7
D gene: TRBD1
V gene: TRBV7-9
CDR3 protein: CASSPTGATYEQYF
CDR3 DNA: TGTGCCAGCAGCCCGACAGGGGCGACCTACGAGCAGTACTTC

clone size: -
J gene: TRBJ2-7
D gene: -
V gene: TRBV30
CDR3 protein: CAWSVPQVEEYF
CDR3 DNA: TGTGCCTGGAGTGTACCCCAGGTGGAAGAGTACTTC

clone size: -
J gene: TRBJ1-1
D gene: -
V gene: TRBV10-2
CDR3 protein: CASSEGATEAFF
CDR3 DNA: TGCGCCAGCAGTGAGGGAGCCACTGAAGCTTTCTTT

clone size: -
J gene: TRBJ1-2
D gene: TRBD1
V gene: TRBV7-8
CDR3 protein: CASSRQGRDYGYTF
CDR3 DNA: TGTGCCAGCAGTCGACAGGGGAGGGACTATGGCTACACCTTC

clone size: few
J gene: TRBJ2-7
D gene: TRBD2
V gene: TRBV9
CDR3 protein: CASSVREGLLHEQYF
CDR3 DNA: TGTGCCAGCAGCGTGCGGGAGGGCCTGTTACACGAGCAGTACTTC

clone size: once
J gene: TRBJ1-2
D gene: -
V gene: TRBV27
CDR3 protein: CASGSAGASVRINYGYTF
CDR3 DNA: TGTGCCAGCGGCTCTGCCGGAGCGAGTGTAAGAATAAACTATGGCTACACCTTC

clone size: -
J gene: TRBJ2-7
D gene: -
V gene: TRBV11-2
CDR3 protein: CASSFGGNEQYF
CDR3 DNA: TGTGCCAGCAGCTTTGGGGGTAACGAGCAGTACTTC

clone size: -
J gene: TRBJ1-2
D gene: TRBD1
V gene: TRBV28
CDR3 protein: CASSPPGQGANYGYTF
CDR3 DNA: TGTGCCAGCAGTCCACCGGGACAGGGGGCAAACTATGGCTACACCTTC

clone size: -
J gene: TRBJ1-4
D gene: -
V gene: TRBV7-6
CDR3 protein: CASSLANADSGEKLFF
CDR3 DNA: TGTGCCAGCAGCTTAGCTAATGCGGACAGCGGGGAAAAACTGTTTTTT

clone size: few
J gene: TRBJ1-1
D gene: -
V gene: TRBV28
CDR3 protein: CASSFSWAGGTEAFF
CDR3 DNA: TGTGCCAGCAGTTTCTCTTGGGCGGGAGGCACTGAAGCTTTCTTT

clone size: once
J gene: TRBJ2-1
D gene: TRBD2
V gene: TRBV27
CDR3 protein: CASSPIAGGDNEQFF
CDR3 DNA: TGTGCCAGCAGTCCGATAGCGGGAGGAGACAATGAGCAGTTCTTC

clone size: -
J gene: TRBJ2-7
D gene: TRBD2
V gene: TRBV6-6
CDR3 protein: CASSAAGVGYEQYF
CDR3 DNA: TGTGCCAGCAGTGCAGCGGGAGTAGGCTACGAGCAGTACTTC

clone size: -
J gene: TRBJ2-7
D gene: -
V gene: TRBV7-9
CDR3 protein: CASRGSGNYEQYF
CDR3 DNA: TGTGCCAGCAGGGGTTCAGGGAACTACGAGCAGTACTTC

clone size: -
J gene: TRBJ1-5
D gene: TRBD1
V gene: TRBV30
CDR3 protein: CAWSDRDRGTDQPQHF
CDR3 DNA: TGTGCCTGGAGTGACCGGGACAGGGGGACCGATCAGCCCCAGCATTTT

clone size: -
J gene: TRBJ2-7
D gene: -
V gene: TRBV7-9
CDR3 protein: CASSSGTFVLNYEQYF
CDR3 DNA: TGTGCCAGCAGCTCGGGGACATTCGTACTTAACTACGAGCAGTACTTC

clone size: -
J gene: TRBJ1-1
D gene: -
V gene: TRBV10-2
CDR3 protein: CASSESAVMNTEAFF
CDR3 DNA: TGCGCCAGCAGTGAGTCGGCAGTGATGAACACTGAAGCTTTCTTT

clone size: -
J gene: TRBJ1-1
D gene: -
V gene: TRBV5-8
CDR3 protein: CASSLPPEAFF
CDR3 DNA: TGTGCCAGCAGCTTGCCGCCCGAAGCTTTCTTT

clone size: -
J gene: TRBJ2-7
D gene: -
V gene: TRBV27
CDR3 protein: CASSLTTQAPEQYF
CDR3 DNA: TGTGCCAGCAGTTTAACTACCCAGGCACCCGAGCAGTACTTC

clone size: -
J gene: TRBJ1-1
D gene: -
V gene: TRBV10-3
CDR3 protein: CAISSGHPNTEAFF
CDR3 DNA: TGTGCCATCAGCTCGGGACACCCGAACACTGAAGCTTTCTTT

clone size: -
J gene: TRBJ1-1
D gene: -
V gene: TRBV27
CDR3 protein: CASSLGGEAFF
CDR3 DNA: TGTGCCAGCAGCTTGGGGGGCGAAGCTTTCTTT

clone size: few
J gene: TRBJ2-7
D gene: -
V gene: TRBV4-2
CDR3 protein: CASSLGLSYEQYF
CDR3 DNA: TGTGCCAGCAGCCTGGGACTGAGCTACGAGCAGTACTTC

clone size: -
J gene: TRBJ2-1
D gene: TRBD1
V gene: TRBV9
CDR3 protein: CASSVAPTQNSQGAYEQFF
CDR3 DNA: TGTGCCAGCAGCGTAGCTCCAACCCAAAATAGCCAGGGGGCCTATGAGCAGTTCTTC

clone size: -
J gene: TRBJ2-7
D gene: -
V gene: TRBV9
CDR3 protein: CASSVGSASSYEQYF
CDR3 DNA: TGTGCCAGCAGCGTGGGCAGCGCAAGTTCCTACGAGCAGTACTTC

clone size: -
J gene: TRBJ1-2
D gene: TRBD1
V gene: TRBV6-5
CDR3 protein: CASTNRGSGYTF
CDR3 DNA: TGTGCCAGCACAAACAGGGGCTCCGGCTACACCTTC

clone size: -
J gene: TRBJ2-1
D gene: -
V gene: TRBV4-3
CDR3 protein: CASSQDLNSRGDEQFF
CDR3 DNA: TGCGCCAGCAGCCAAGATCTCAATAGCCGGGGCGATGAGCAGTTCTTC

clone size: -
J gene: TRBJ2-5
D gene: -
V gene: TRBV7-9
CDR3 protein: CASSLGQQETQYF
CDR3 DNA: TGTGCCAGCAGCTTAGGACAGCAAGAGACCCAGTACTTC

clone size: -
J gene: TRBJ2-4
D gene: -
V gene: TRBV21-1
CDR3 protein: CASRYYRRLAGSENIQYF
CDR3 DNA: TGTGCCAGCAGATATTACCGGAGGCTAGCGGGTTCGGAAAACATTCAGTACTTC

clone size: once
J gene: TRBJ2-1
D gene: TRBD1
V gene: TRBV9
CDR3 protein: CASSTQGTYNEQFF
CDR3 DNA: TGTGCCAGCAGCACACAGGGGACCTACAATGAGCAGTTCTTC

clone size: -
J gene: TRBJ2-1
D gene: -
V gene: TRBV7-7
CDR3 protein: CASSSRLIPAYNEQFF
CDR3 DNA: TGTGCCAGCAGCTCTCGACTCATCCCCGCTTACAATGAGCAGTTCTTC

clone size: -
J gene: TRBJ2-2
D gene: TRBD2
V gene: TRBV13
CDR3 protein: CASSFQASGRGTGELFF
CDR3 DNA: TGTGCCAGCAGCTTTCAGGCTAGCGGGAGAGGTACCGGGGAGCTGTTTTTT

clone size: few
J gene: TRBJ2-3
D gene: TRBD2
V gene: TRBV6-4
CDR3 protein: CASSVGLVTDTQYF
CDR3 DNA: TGTGCCAGCAGTGTCGGACTAGTCACAGATACGCAGTATTTT

clone size: -
J gene: TRBJ1-2
D gene: TRBD1
V gene: TRBV29-1
CDR3 protein: CSVEGTGGNYGYTF
CDR3 DNA: TGCAGCGTTGAGGGGACAGGGGGGAACTATGGCTACACCTTC

clone size: -
J gene: TRBJ2-7
D gene: TRBD2
V gene: TRBV6-6
CDR3 protein: CASSYSGGSSYEQYF
CDR3 DNA: TGTGCCAGCAGTTACTCGGGCGGGAGCTCCTACGAGCAGTACTTC

clone size: -
J gene: TRBJ1-1
D gene: -
V gene: TRBV6-5
CDR3 protein: CASSYSGGNTEAFF
CDR3 DNA: TGTGCCAGCAGTTACTCAGGAGGGAACACTGAAGCTTTCTTT

clone size: once
J gene: TRBJ2-3
D gene: TRBD2
V gene: TRBV6-4
CDR3 protein: CASSRTSGSTDTQYF
CDR3 DNA: TGTGCCAGCAGTAGGACTAGCGGGAGCACAGATACGCAGTATTTT

clone size: -
J gene: TRBJ2-2
D gene: TRBD2
V gene: TRBV18
CDR3 protein: CASSPGGRASTGELFF
CDR3 DNA: TGTGCCAGCTCACCAGGCGGGAGGGCCAGCACCGGGGAGCTGTTTTTT

clone size: -
J gene: TRBJ1-1
D gene: -
V gene: TRBV25-1
CDR3 protein: CASSERGGYRMNTEAFF
CDR3 DNA: TGTGCCAGCAGTGAAAGAGGGGGTTACCGTATGAACACTGAAGCTTTCTTT

clone size: -
J gene: TRBJ2-7
D gene: -
V gene: TRBV11-2
CDR3 protein: CASSLRYYEQYF
CDR3 DNA: TGTGCCAGCAGCCTCAGGTACTACGAGCAGTACTTC

clone size: -
J gene: TRBJ2-1
D gene: TRBD2
V gene: TRBV11-3
CDR3 protein: CASSLEREASYNEQFF
CDR3 DNA: TGTGCCAGCAGCTTGGAGCGGGAAGCCTCCTACAATGAGCAGTTCTTC

clone size: few
J gene: TRBJ2-7
D gene: -
V gene: TRBV19
CDR3 protein: CASSIDGDYEQYF
CDR3 DNA: TGTGCCAGTAGTATTGACGGTGACTACGAGCAGTACTTC

clone size: -
J gene: TRBJ1-5
D gene: -
V gene: TRBV11-2
CDR3 protein: CASSLGSNQPQHF
CDR3 DNA: TGTGCCAGCAGCTTAGGCAGCAATCAGCCCCAGCATTTT

clone size: once
J gene: TRBJ1-4
D gene: -
V gene: TRBV19
CDR3 protein: CASSIRGNNEKLFF
CDR3 DNA: TGTGCCAGTAGTATACGCGGGAATAATGAAAAACTGTTTTTT

clone size: -
J gene: TRBJ1-5
D gene: -
V gene: TRBV21-1
CDR3 protein: CASIEQGANQPQHF
CDR3 DNA: TGTGCCAGCATCGAGCAAGGGGCCAATCAGCCCCAGCATTTT